This T cell receptor (beta chain) was recovered during a study of radiotherapy plus CTLA-4 blockade in lung cancer. Findings of the study overall: Early clone dynamics of blood T cells, plus interferon-beta, reportedly predicted response best. Tumor-derived TCR clones expanded in blood after radiotherapy plus ipilimumab.

CTLA-4 blockade with ipilimumab, together with focal radiation, was given to patients with chemo-refractory metastatic non-small-cell lung cancer. The V and J ends lost 6 bases and 2 bases, in that order; junction bases with no gene match: 5. Germline assignment: CDR1 KGHSH and CDR2 LQKENI. The CDR3 has 14 residues. The table came from immunoSEQ multiplex PCR; TCRdb's copy has only in-frame clones and leaves some out. The repertoire has some 60,000 clones, less than 85% of them found once; the top ten carry roughly 15%. Comments on this clone: The antigen is unknown.

Material: peripheral blood, obtained from a patient treated with radiotherapy plus ipilimumab. This sequence was found in a human donor with non-small cell lung cancer who had a complete response to radiotherapy plus ipilimumab. The V call is TRBV18, the J call TRBJ1-2; 8 bases fit TRBD1. CDR3 sequence reads: CASSPGQGNYGYTF. In nucleotides, the CDR3 is TGTGCCAGCTCTCCCGGACAGGGAAACTATGGCTACACCTTC.